These 5 T cell receptor beta chains were sequenced from one sample in a study of blood T cell repertoires in COVID-19. Method: immunoSEQ multiplex PCR; TCRdb's copy keeps in-frame clones and lacks some. The sample has 190,000 or so clones, about 77% seen once. The sequencing input was peripheral blood. The receptors shown here come from a woman of 80 years or more with active or convalescent COVID-19.

The chain has TRBV24-1 and TRBJ2-1; TRBD2 matches 7 bases. The CDR3 contains 15 residues. The ends lost 0 bases at V and 9 bases at J; junction bases unmatched: 7. Looked up from germline, CDR1 is KGHDR and CDR2 is SFDVKD. CDR3 sequence reads: CATSDLPGTIGEQFF. CDR3 DNA sequence: TGTGCCACCAGTGATTTGCCCGGGACTATCGGTGAGCAGTTCTTC.

J is TRBJ2-3 and V is TRBV2, with D unresolved. V was cut by 4 bases and J by 2 bases, with 7 bases left in between. CDR1 is SNHLY and CDR2 is FYNNEI in the germline V gene. The CDR3 spans 13 residues. CDR3 loop: CASSGAVTDTQYF. The DNA for the CDR3 is TGTGCCAGCAGTGGGGCAGTCACAGATACGCAGTATTTT.

The J gene is TRBJ1-6, the V gene TRBV7-9; D might be TRBD1 (6 bases). Germline CDR1 is SEHNR and CDR2 is FQNEAQ (reference sequence). The CDR3 covers 14 residues. Trimming stripped 6 bases from V and 6 bases from J, with 12 bases between. The CDR3 DNA is TGTGCCAGCAGTTTCGGACAGCCTAATTCACCCCTCCACTTT. Translation: CASSFGQPNSPLHF.

The V and J genes are TRBV2 and TRBJ2-5; 7 positions agree with TRBD1. J lost 6 bases, V lost 6 bases, and 10 bases had no gene match. The germline V gene has CDR1 SNHLY and CDR2 FYNNEI. CDR3 length: 14 amino acids. The CDR3 DNA is TGTGCCAGCAGCGTGACAGGGTCGATAAAGACCCAGTACTTC. Residues: CASSVTGSIKTQYF.

V usage is TRBV5-6 and J usage is TRBJ1-2; possible D gene TRBD1, 5 bases. The germline V gene encodes CDR1 SGHDT and CDR2 YYEEEE. CDR3 length: 13 residues. Trimming cost V 1 base and J 8 bases, with 12 bases left between them. The CDR3 loop reads CASSLSSWGGYTF. CDR3 in DNA: TGTGCCAGCAGCTTGAGTTCTTGGGGCGGCTACACCTTC.